This T cell receptor (beta chain) stems from a study of STAT5B mutations in CD4+ large granular lymphocyte leukemia. The study, taken as a whole, reports: Without putative leukemic clones, patient CD4-sorted repertoires remained more clonal than healthy CD4+ repertoires. 8/27 top patient clones versus 2/35 control clones were TRBV06-family. About 25% of private leukemic clonotypes occurred rarely in other patients' non-leukemic repertoires.

Buffy coats from healthy blood donors served as controls. Some clones are missing from TCRdb's copy, which holds only in-frame ones; the method was immunoSEQ multiplex PCR. The sample gives about 48,000 clones, roughly 70% of which show up once; 1.5% is in the top ten. This clone was seen once. Its antigen is unknown. Trimming removed 9 bases from V and 0 bases from J, with 8 bases in between. Germline V lookup: CDR1 SNHLY, CDR2 FYNNEI. The CDR3 extends over 12 amino acids. The chain employs TRBV2 and TRBJ1-2, with D hard to call. This TCR came from a human donor in good health. Sequencing input: CD4+ T cells from blood buffy coats. The CDR3 spells CARTSSNYGYTF. DNA for the CDR3: TGTGCCAGAACAAGCTCTAACTATGGCTACACCTTC. Filled out from reference TRBV2 and TRBJ1-2, the complete variable domain reads EPEVTQTPSHQVTQMGQEVILRCVPISNHLYFYWYRQILGQKVEFLVSFYNNEISEKSEIFDDQFSVERPDGSNFTLKIRSTKLEDSAMYFCARTSSNYGYTFGSGTRLTVV.